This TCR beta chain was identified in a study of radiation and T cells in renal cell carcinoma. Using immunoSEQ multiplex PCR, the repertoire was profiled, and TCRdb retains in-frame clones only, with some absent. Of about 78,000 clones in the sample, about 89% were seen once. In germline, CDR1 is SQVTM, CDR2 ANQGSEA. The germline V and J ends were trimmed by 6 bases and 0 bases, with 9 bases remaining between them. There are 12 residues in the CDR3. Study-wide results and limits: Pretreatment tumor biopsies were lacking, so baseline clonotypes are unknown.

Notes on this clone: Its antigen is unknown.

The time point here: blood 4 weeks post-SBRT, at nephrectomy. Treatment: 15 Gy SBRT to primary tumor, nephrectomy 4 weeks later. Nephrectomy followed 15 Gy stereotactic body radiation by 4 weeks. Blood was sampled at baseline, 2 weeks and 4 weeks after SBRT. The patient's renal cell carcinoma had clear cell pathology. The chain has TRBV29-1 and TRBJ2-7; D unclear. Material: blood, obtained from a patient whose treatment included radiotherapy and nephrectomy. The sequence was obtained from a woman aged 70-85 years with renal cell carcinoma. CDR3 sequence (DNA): TGCAGCGTCAGGTTAATCTCCTACGAGCAGTACTTC. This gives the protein CSVRLISYEQYF.